This T cell receptor (beta chain) was identified during a study of blood T cell repertoires in COVID-19. Study as a whole: Sites in the United States, Italy and Spain provided acute and convalescent COVID-19 samples. Sources were T cells, B-cell-depleted T cells, or PBMCs; the material itself was cDNA or gDNA.

CDR1 is LGHDT, CDR2 YNNKEL, per germline (reference sequence). V was clipped by 3 bases and J by 7 bases, with 21 bases between them. CDR3 size: 17 residues. This clone was observed once. Original processing methods: How many nucleated cells were present was estimated from reference gene primer amplification. Using immunoSEQ multiplex PCR, the repertoire was profiled, and TCRdb retains in-frame clones only, with some absent. V, J and clone size reflect that table, while D and trimming were determined from the DNA. The sample has about 26,000 clones, approximately 80% seen once. J is TRBJ1-4 and V is TRBV3-1 (or the pseudogene TRBV3-2); tentative D call: TRBD1 (6 bases). What was sequenced was peripheral blood. This receptor was taken from an elderly man with active or convalescent COVID-19. The CDR3 loop is CASSHPPQGWFSEKLFF. The CDR3 DNA is TGTGCCAGCAGCCACCCGCCCCAGGGGTGGTTTAGTGAAAAACTGTTTTTT.